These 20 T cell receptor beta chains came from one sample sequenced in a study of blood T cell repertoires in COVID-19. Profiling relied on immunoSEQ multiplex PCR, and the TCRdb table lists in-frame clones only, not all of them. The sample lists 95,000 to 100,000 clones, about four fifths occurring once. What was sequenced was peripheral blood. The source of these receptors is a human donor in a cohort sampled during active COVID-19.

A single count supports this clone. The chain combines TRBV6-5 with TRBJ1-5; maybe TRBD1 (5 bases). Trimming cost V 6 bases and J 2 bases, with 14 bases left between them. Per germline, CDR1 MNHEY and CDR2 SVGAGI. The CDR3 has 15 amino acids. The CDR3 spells CASRDPGSRNQPQHF. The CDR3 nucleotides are TGTGCCAGCAGAGACCCAGGGTCTCGCAATCAGCCCCAGCATTTT.

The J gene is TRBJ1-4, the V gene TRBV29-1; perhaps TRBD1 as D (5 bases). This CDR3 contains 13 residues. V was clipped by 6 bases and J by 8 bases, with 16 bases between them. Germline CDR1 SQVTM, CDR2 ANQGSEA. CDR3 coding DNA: TGCAGCGTGGAGGGGACGGCGGGGGAAAAACTGTTTTTT. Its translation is CSVEGTAGEKLFF.

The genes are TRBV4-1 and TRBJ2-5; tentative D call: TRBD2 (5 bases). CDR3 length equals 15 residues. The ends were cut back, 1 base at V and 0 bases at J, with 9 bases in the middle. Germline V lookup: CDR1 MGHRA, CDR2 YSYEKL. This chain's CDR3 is CASSQADLYQETQYF. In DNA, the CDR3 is TGCGCCAGCAGCCAAGCGGACTTGTACCAAGAGACCCAGTACTTC.

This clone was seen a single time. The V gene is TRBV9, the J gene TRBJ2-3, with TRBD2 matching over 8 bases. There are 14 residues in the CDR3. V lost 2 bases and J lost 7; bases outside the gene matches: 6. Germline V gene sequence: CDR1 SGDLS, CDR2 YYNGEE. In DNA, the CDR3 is TGTGCCAGCAGCGTGGCCGGGAGGGGGAATACGCAGTATTTT. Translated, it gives CASSVAGRGNTQYF.

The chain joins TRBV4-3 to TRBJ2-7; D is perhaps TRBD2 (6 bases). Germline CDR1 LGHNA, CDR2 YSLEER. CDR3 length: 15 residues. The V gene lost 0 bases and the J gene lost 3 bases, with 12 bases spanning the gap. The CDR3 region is CASSQDRRRGYEQYF. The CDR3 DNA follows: TGCGCCAGCAGCCAAGATAGGAGGAGGGGCTACGAGCAGTACTTC.

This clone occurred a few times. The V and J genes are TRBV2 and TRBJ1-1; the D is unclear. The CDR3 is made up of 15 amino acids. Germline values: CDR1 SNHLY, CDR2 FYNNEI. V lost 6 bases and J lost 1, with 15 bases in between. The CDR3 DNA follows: TGTGCCAGCAGGGACTCGCGAGGCACGAACACTGAAGCTTTCTTT. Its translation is CASRDSRGTNTEAFF.

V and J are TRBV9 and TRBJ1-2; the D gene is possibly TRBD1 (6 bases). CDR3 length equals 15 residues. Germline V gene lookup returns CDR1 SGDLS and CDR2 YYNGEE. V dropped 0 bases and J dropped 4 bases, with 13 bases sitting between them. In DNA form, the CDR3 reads TGTGCCAGCAGCGTAGTTTCAGGGGCCCCCTATGGCTACACCTTC. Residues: CASSVVSGAPYGYTF.

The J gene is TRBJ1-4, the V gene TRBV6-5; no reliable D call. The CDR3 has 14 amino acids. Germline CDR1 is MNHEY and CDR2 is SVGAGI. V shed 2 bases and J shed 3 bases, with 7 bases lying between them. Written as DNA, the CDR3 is TGTGCCAGCAGTTACAAGAGGGCTAATGAAAAACTGTTTTTT. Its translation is CASSYKRANEKLFF.

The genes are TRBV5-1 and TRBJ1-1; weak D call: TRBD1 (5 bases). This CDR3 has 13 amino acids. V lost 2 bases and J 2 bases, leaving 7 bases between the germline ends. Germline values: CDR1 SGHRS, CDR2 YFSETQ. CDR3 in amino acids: CASSFGGNTEAFF. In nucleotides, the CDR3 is TGCGCCAGCAGCTTCGGGGGAAACACTGAAGCTTTCTTT.

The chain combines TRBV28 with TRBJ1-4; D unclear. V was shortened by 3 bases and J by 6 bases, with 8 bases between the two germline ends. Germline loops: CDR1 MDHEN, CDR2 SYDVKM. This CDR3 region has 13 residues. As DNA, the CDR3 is TGTGCCAGCAGTTTCGCGGGTGATGAAAAACTGTTTTTT. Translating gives CASSFAGDEKLFF.

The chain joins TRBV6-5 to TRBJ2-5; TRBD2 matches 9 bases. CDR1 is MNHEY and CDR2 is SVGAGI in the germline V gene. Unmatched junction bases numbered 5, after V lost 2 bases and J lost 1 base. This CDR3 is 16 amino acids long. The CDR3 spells CASSYVGGRAQETQYF. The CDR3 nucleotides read TGTGCCAGCAGTTACGTTGGCGGGAGGGCCCAAGAGACCCAGTACTTC.

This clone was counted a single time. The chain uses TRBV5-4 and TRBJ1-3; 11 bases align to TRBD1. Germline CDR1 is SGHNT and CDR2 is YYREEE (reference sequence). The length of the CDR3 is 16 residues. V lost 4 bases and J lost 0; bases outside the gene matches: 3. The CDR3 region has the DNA TGTGCCAGCAGCCCGGACAGGGGGCTCTCTGGAAACACCATATATTTT. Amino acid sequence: CASSPDRGLSGNTIYF. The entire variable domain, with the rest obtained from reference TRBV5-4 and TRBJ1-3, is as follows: ETGVTQSPTHLIKTRGQQVTLRCSSQSGHNTVSWYQQALGQGPQFIFQYYREEENGRGNFPPRFSGLQFPNYSSELNVNALELDDSALYLCASSPDRGLSGNTIYFGEGSWLTVV.

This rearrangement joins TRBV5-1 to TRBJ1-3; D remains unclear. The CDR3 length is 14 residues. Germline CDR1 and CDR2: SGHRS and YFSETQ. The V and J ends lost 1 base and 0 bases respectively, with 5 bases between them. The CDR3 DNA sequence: TGCGCCAGCAGCTTGAGCTCCTCTGGAAACACCATATATTTT. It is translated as CASSLSSSGNTIYF.

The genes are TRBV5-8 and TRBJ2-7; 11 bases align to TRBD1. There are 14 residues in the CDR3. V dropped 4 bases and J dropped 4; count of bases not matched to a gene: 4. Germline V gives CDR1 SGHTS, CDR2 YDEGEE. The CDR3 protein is CASSLDRGQYEQYF. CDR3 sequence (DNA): TGTGCCAGCAGCCTGGACAGGGGGCAGTACGAGCAGTACTTC.

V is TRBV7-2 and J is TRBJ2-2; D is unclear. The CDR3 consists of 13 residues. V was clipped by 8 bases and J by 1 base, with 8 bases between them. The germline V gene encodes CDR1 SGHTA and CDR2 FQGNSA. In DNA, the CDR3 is TGTGCCAGCCACTACGGGAACACCGGGGAGCTGTTTTTT. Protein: CASHYGNTGELFF.

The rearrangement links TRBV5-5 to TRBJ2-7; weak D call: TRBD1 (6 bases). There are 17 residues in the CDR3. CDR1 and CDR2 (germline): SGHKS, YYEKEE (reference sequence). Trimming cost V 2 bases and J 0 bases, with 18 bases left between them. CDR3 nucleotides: TGTGCCAGCAGCTTTGTATATGGGGGCCCCAGCTCCTACGAGCAGTACTTC. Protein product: CASSFVYGGPSSYEQYF.

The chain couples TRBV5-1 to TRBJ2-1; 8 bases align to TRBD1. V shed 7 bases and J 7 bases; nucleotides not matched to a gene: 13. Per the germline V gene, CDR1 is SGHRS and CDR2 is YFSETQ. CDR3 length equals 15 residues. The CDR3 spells CASREQVQGGNEQFF. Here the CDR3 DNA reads TGCGCCAGCCGGGAGCAGGTACAGGGGGGAAATGAGCAGTTCTTC. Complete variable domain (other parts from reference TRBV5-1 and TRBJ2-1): KAGVTQTPRYLIKTRGQQVTLSCSPISGHRSVSWYQQTPGQGLQFLFEYFSETQRNKGNFPGRFSGRQFSNSRSEMNVSTLELGDSALYLCASREQVQGGNEQFFGPGTRLTVL.

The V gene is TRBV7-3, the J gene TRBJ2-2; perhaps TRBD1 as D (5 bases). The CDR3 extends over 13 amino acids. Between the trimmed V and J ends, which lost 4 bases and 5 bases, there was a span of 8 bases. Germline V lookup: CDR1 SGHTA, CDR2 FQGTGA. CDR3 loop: CASSSQGTGELFF. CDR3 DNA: TGTGCCAGCAGCTCGCAGGGAACCGGGGAGCTGTTTTTT.

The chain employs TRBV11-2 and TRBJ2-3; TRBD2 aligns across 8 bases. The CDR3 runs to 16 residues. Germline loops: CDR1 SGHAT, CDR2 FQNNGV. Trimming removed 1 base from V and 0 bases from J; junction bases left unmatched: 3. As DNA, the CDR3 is TGTGCCAGCAGCTTAGTCGGGGGGGGGAGCACAGATACGCAGTATTTT. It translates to CASSLVGGGSTDTQYF.

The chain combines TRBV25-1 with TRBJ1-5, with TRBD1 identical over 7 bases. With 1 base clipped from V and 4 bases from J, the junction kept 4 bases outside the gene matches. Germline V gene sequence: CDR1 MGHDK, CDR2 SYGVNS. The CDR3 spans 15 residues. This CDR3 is CASSESTGRNQPQHF. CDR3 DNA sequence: TGTGCCAGCAGTGAATCGACAGGGAGGAATCAGCCCCAGCATTTT.